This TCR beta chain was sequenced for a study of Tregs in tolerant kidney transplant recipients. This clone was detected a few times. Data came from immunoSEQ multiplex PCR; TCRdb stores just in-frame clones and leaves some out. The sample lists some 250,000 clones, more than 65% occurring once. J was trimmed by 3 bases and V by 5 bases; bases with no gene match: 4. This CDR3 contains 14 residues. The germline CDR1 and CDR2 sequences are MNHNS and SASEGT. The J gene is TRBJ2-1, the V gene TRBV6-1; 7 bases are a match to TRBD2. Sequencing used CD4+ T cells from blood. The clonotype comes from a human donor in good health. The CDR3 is CASSISGDYNEQFF. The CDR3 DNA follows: TGTGCCAGCAGTATAAGCGGGGACTACAATGAGCAGTTCTTC.